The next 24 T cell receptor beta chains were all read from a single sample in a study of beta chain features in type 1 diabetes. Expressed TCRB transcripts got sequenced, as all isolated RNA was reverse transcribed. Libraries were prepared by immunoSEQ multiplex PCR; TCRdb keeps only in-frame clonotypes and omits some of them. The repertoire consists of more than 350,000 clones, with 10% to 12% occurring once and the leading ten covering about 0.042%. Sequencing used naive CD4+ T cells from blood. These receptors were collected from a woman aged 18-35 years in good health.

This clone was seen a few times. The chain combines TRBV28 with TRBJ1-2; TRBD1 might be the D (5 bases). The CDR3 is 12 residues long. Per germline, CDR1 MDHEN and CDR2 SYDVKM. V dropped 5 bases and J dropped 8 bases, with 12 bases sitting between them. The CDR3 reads CASSRDVWGYTF. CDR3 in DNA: TGTGCCAGCAGTAGGGACGTTTGGGGCTACACCTTC.

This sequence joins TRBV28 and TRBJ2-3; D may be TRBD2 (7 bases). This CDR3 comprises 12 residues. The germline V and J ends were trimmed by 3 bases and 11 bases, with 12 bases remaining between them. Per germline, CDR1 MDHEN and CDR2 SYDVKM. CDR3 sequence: CASSLRGQGQYF. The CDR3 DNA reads TGTGCCAGCAGTTTGCGGGGGCAGGGGCAGTATTTT.

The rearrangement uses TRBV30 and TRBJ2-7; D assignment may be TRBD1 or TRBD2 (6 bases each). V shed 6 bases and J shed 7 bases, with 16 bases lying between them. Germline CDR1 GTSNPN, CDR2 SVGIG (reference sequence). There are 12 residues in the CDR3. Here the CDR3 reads CACTGRPGEQYF. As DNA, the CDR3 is TGTGCCTGCACAGGGAGGCCGGGAGAGCAGTACTTC.

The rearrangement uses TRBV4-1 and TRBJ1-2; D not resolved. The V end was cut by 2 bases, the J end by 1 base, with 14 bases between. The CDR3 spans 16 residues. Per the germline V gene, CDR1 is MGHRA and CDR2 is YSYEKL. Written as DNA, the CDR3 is TGCGCCAGCAGCCAACCTTTGGCAGGACTTAACTATGGCTACACCTTC. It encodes CASSQPLAGLNYGYTF.

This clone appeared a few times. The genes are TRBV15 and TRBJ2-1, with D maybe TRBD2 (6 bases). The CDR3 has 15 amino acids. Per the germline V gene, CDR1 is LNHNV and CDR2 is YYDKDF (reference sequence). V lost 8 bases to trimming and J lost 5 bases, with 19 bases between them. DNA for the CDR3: TGTGCCACCTCTATGTCTCGCGGGACCGACAATGAGCAGTTCTTC. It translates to CATSMSRGTDNEQFF.

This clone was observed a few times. This CDR3 is CASSLVFASTDTQYF. The CDR3 DNA reads TGTGCCAGCAGCTTAGTCTTTGCTAGCACAGATACGCAGTATTTT. The chain employs TRBV7-2 and TRBJ2-3; D gene unclear. This CDR3 is built from 15 residues. V gave up 1 base and J gave up 0 bases, with 8 bases separating them. Looked up from germline, CDR1 is SGHTA and CDR2 is FQGNSA.

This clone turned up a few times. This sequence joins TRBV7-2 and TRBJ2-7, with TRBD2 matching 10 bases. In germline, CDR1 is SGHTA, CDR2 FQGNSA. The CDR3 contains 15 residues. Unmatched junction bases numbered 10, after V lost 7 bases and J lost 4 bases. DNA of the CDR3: TGTGCCAGCAACCGACGCGCTAGCGGGAGTTACGAGCAGTACTTC. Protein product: CASNRRASGSYEQYF.

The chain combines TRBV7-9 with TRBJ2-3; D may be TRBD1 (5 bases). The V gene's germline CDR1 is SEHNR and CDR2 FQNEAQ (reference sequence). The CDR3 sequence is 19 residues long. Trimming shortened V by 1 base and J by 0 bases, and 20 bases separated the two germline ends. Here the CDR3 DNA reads TGTGCCAGCAGCTTAGGCGGCAGGGCAGTTCAACTTAGCACAGATACGCAGTATTTT. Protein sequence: CASSLGGRAVQLSTDTQYF.

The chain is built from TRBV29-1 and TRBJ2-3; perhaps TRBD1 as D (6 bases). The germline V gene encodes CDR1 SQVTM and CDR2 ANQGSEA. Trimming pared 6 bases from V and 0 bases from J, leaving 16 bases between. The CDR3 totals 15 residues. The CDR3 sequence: CSVRRQATSTDTQYF. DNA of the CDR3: TGCAGCGTGAGACGACAGGCCACTAGCACAGATACGCAGTATTTT.

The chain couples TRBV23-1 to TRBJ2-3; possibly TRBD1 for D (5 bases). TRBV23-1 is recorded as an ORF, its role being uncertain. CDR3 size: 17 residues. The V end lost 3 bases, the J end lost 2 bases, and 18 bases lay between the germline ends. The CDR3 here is CASSQVTDGNLTDTQYF. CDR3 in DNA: TGCGCCAGCAGTCAGGTGACAGACGGCAATCTCACAGATACGCAGTATTTT.

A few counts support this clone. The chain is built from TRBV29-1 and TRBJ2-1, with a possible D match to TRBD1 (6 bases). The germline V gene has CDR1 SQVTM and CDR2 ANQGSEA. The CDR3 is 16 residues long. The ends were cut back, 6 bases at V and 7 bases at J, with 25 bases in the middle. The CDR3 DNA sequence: TGCAGCGTCGCAGGGACACCCCAGACCTCTTGGAATGAGCAGTTCTTC. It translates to CSVAGTPQTSWNEQFF.

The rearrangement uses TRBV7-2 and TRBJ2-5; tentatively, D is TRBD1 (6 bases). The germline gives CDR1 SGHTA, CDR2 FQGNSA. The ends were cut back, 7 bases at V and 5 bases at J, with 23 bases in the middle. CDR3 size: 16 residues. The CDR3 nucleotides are TGTGCCAGCAAAAACCAGGGGTCCAATCCACGGGAGACCCAGTACTTC. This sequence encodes CASKNQGSNPRETQYF.

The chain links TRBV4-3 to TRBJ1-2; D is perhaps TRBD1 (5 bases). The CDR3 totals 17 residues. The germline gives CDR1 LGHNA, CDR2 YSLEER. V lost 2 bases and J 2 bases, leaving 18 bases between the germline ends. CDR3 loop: CASSQPFMGRTNYGYTF. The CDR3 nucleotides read TGCGCCAGCAGCCAACCGTTTATGGGACGGACCAACTATGGCTACACCTTC.

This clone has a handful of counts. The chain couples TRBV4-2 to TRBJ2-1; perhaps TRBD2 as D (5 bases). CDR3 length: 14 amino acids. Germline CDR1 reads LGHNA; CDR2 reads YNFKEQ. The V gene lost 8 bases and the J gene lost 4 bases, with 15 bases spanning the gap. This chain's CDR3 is CASVSPSTYNEQFF. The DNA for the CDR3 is TGTGCCAGCGTCAGTCCTAGCACTTACAATGAGCAGTTCTTC.

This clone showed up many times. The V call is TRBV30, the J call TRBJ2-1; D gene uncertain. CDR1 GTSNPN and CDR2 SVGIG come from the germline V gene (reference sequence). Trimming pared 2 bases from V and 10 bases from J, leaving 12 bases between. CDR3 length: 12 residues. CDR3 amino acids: CAWSPKGREQFF. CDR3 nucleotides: TGTGCCTGGAGTCCGAAGGGCCGGGAGCAGTTCTTC.

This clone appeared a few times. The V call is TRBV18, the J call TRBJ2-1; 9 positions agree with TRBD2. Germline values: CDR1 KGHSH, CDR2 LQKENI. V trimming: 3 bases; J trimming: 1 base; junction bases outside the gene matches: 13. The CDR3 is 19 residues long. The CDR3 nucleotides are TGTGCCAGCTCACCGCGAGGGGTTAGCGGGAGTTGGTCCTACAATGAGCAGTTCTTC. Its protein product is CASSPRGVSGSWSYNEQFF.

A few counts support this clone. The CDR3 nucleotides are TGTGCCAGCAGCCCCGGGACAGGGTTCTCCCAAGAGACCCAGTACTTC. It specifies CASSPGTGFSQETQYF. This chain uses TRBV7-9 with TRBJ2-5; 9 bases are shared with TRBD1. This CDR3 region has 16 residues. The junction had 8 bases not matched to a gene; V was cut back by 5 bases and J by 1 base. The germline gives CDR1 SEHNR, CDR2 FQNEAQ (reference sequence).

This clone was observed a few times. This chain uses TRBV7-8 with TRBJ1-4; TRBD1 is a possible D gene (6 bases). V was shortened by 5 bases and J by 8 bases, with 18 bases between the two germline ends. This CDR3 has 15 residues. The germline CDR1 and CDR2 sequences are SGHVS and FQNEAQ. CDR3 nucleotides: TGTGCCAGCAGCGGCACGGGGGCGGGAGGGGAAAAACTGTTTTTT. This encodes CASSGTGAGGEKLFF.

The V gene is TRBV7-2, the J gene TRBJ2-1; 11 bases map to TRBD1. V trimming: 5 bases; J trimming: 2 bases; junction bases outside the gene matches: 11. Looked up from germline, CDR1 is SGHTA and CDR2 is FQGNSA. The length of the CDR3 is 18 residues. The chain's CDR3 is CASSGIGTGGKTYNEQFF. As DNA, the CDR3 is TGTGCCAGCAGCGGAATCGGGACAGGGGGAAAGACCTACAATGAGCAGTTCTTC. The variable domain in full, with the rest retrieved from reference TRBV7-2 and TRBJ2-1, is GAGVSQSPSNKVTEKGKDVELRCDPISGHTALYWYRQSLGQGLEFLIYFQGNSAPDKSGLPSDRFSAERTGGSVSTLTIQRTQQEDSAVYLCASSGIGTGGKTYNEQFFGPGTRLTVL.

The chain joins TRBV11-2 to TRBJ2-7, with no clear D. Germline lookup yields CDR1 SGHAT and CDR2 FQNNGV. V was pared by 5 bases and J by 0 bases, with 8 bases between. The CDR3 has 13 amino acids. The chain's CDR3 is CASSPLSSYEQYV. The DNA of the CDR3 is TGTGCCAGCAGCCCTCTTAGCTCCTACGAGCAGTACGTC.

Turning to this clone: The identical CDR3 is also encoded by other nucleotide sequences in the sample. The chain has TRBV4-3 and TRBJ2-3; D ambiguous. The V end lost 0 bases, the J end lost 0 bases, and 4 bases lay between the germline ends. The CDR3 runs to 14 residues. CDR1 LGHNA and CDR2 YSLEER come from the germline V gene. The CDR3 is CASSQDGSTDTQYF. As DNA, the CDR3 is TGCGCCAGCAGCCAAGACGGGAGCACAGATACGCAGTATTTT.

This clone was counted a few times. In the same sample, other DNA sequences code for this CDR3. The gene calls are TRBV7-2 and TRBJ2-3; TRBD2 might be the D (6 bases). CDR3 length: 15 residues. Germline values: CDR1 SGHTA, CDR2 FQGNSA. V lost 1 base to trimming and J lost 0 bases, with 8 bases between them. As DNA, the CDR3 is TGTGCCAGCAGCTTAGTCGGGACTAGCACAGATACGCAGTATTTT. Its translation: CASSLVGTSTDTQYF.

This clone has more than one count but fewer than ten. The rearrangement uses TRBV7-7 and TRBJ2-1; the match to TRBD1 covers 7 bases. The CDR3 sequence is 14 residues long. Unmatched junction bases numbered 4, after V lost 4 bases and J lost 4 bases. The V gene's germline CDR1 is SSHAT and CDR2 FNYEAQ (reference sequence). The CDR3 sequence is CASSSLGQYNEQFF. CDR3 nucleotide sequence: TGTGCCAGCAGCTCTCTGGGACAGTACAATGAGCAGTTCTTC.

The CDR3 loop reads CASSLQMSRAQYF. The CDR3 region has the DNA TGTGCCAGCAGTTTACAAATGAGTCGAGCCCAGTACTTC. The V and J genes are TRBV28 and TRBJ2-5; D uncertain. Trimming took off 2 bases at V and 9 bases at J, with 13 bases between the two ends. The CDR3 has 13 amino acids. Germline loops: CDR1 MDHEN, CDR2 SYDVKM.